The 25 T cell receptor beta chains in this list originate from one sample, sequenced in a study of OX40 agonist ivuxolimab in advanced cancers. Using immunoSEQ multiplex PCR, the repertoire was profiled, and TCRdb retains in-frame clones only, with some absent. The data contain about 26,000 clones, roughly 89% of them seen just once; the ten biggest clones take up 15% to 20%. Sequencing was performed on CD4+ or CD8+ T cells sorted from blood, taken in a trial of the OX40 agonist ivuxolimab. Every receptor here comes from an adult with an advanced solid tumor such as melanoma, head and neck, liver or kidney cancer.

This sequence joins TRBV28 and TRBJ2-5; a weak D match, TRBD1 (6 bases). Trimming took 5 bases from V and 3 from J, leaving 16 bases between them. Germline CDR1 reads MDHEN; CDR2 reads SYDVKM. The CDR3 length is 15 residues. The CDR3 DNA follows: TGTGCCAGCAGTCTCTGGACAGAATCTAAAGAGACCCAGTACTTC. It encodes CASSLWTESKETQYF.

V usage is TRBV7-9 and J usage is TRBJ2-1; TRBD2 matches 8 bases. CDR1 and CDR2 from the germline V gene are SEHNR and FQNEAQ (reference sequence). CDR3 length: 15 amino acids. After removal of 5 bases from V and 9 bases from J, the junction contained 12 bases not matched to a gene. CDR3 nucleotide sequence: TGTGCCAGCAGCCCTCCGGGACTAGTATCTAGTGAGCAGTTCTTC. Amino acid sequence: CASSPPGLVSSEQFF.

CDR3 in DNA: TGTGCCAGCAGCTTATTCCCATACGAGCAGTACTTC. This translates into CASSLFPYEQYF. This chain uses TRBV11-2 with TRBJ2-7; D not resolved. The length of the CDR3 is 12 residues. Trimming cost V 2 bases and J 4 bases, with 6 bases left between them. The germline V gene has CDR1 SGHAT and CDR2 FQNNGV.

The chain's CDR3 is CASKQGFGNNSPLHF. The CDR3, as DNA: TGTGCCAGCAAACAGGGGTTCGGTAATAATTCACCCCTCCACTTT. The chain uses TRBV27 and TRBJ1-6, with 7 nucleotides matching TRBD1. V shed 7 bases and J 5 bases; nucleotides not matched to a gene: 8. This CDR3 is built from 15 residues. Looked up from germline, CDR1 is MNHEY and CDR2 is SMNVEV (reference sequence).

The rearrangement uses TRBV11-2 and TRBJ2-3; 13 bases are a match to TRBD2. This CDR3 contains 16 residues. The V and J ends lost 6 bases and 4 bases, in that order; junction bases with no gene match: 7. From germline, CDR1 is SGHAT and CDR2 FQNNGV. CDR3: CASSSRTSGGADTQYF. The CDR3 coding sequence is TGTGCCAGCAGTTCCCGGACTAGCGGGGGCGCAGATACGCAGTATTTT. The entire variable domain, with the rest obtained from reference TRBV11-2 and TRBJ2-3, is as follows: EAGVAQSPRYKIIEKRQSVAFWCNPISGHATLYWYQQILGQGPKLLIQFQNNGVVDDSQLPKDRFSAERLKGVDSTLKIQPAKLEDSAVYLCASSSRTSGGADTQYFGPGTRLTVL.

This rearrangement joins TRBV5-8 to TRBJ1-3; D is undetermined. The V end was cut by 0 bases, the J end by 1 base, with 8 bases between. The CDR3 extends over 15 amino acids. The germline gives CDR1 SGHTS, CDR2 YDEGEE. The CDR3 reads CASSLGRGSGNTIYF. For the CDR3, the DNA is TGTGCCAGCAGCTTGGGTCGGGGATCTGGAAACACCATATATTTT.

This chain links TRBV4-1 with TRBJ2-7; 8 bases are shared with TRBD2. Germline V gene sequence: CDR1 MGHRA, CDR2 YSYEKL. The V gene end was trimmed by 3 bases and the J gene end by 5 bases; junction bases not matched to a gene: 9. The CDR3 runs 15 residues. The CDR3 DNA is TGCGCCAGCAGCCAGGTACTAGCGGCGGGGGACGAGCAGTACTTC. Translating gives CASSQVLAAGDEQYF.

The chain couples TRBV7-2 to TRBJ1-1, with D possibly being TRBD1 (5 bases). The CDR3 is made up of 15 amino acids. CDR1 is SGHTA and CDR2 is FQGNSA in the germline V gene. Trimming removed 5 bases from V and 5 bases from J, with 18 bases in between. The CDR3 sequence: CASSDEKGSRTEAFF. CDR3 in DNA: TGTGCCAGCAGCGATGAGAAGGGGTCTAGGACTGAAGCTTTCTTT.

The genes are TRBV19 and TRBJ2-5; D might be TRBD1 or TRBD2, each matching 7 bases. There are 14 residues in the CDR3. Trimming took 5 bases from V and 5 from J, leaving 15 bases between them. CDR1 and CDR2 (germline): LNHDA, SQIVND (reference sequence). The CDR3, as DNA: TGTGCCAGTAGTCCACTGCAGGGGGGGGAGACCCAGTACTTC. This sequence encodes CASSPLQGGETQYF.

The rearrangement links TRBV7-6 to TRBJ2-3; maybe TRBD2 (6 bases). There are 17 residues in the CDR3. The V and J ends lost 4 bases and 2 bases respectively, with 19 bases between them. Germline CDR1 SGHVS, CDR2 FNYEAQ. CDR3 coding DNA: TGTGCCAGCAGCTCCAATAACCCTAGCGTACTCACAGATACGCAGTATTTT. The encoded protein is CASSSNNPSVLTDTQYF.

The rearrangement uses TRBV27 and TRBJ1-2, with a possible D match to TRBD1 (5 bases). Germline assignment: CDR1 MNHEY and CDR2 SMNVEV (reference sequence). V was clipped by 3 bases and J by 8 bases, with 10 bases between them. This CDR3 region has 12 residues. The CDR3: CASSLGLEGYTF. CDR3 DNA: TGTGCCAGCAGTTTGGGACTGGAAGGCTACACCTTC.

This clone was seen a single time. The V gene is TRBV6-1, the J gene TRBJ1-2, with D uncertain. V was shortened by 7 bases and J by 0 bases, with 9 bases between the two germline ends. Germline V CDR1 and CDR2: MNHNS, SASEGT. This CDR3 region has 13 residues. The CDR3 spells CASTMTANYGYTF. The DNA of the CDR3 is TGTGCCAGCACCATGACCGCTAACTATGGCTACACCTTC.

The rearrangement links TRBV19 to TRBJ1-1; D is possibly TRBD1 (5 bases). CDR3 length: 11 residues. Trimming stripped 8 bases from V and 8 bases from J, with 12 bases between. Germline V gene sequence: CDR1 LNHDA, CDR2 SQIVND (reference sequence). Here the CDR3 DNA reads TGTGCCAGTGGGGGTCCGCCGGAAGCTTTCTTT. Translating it yields CASGGPPEAFF. Based on the CDR3 plus reference TRBV19 and TRBJ1-1, the full variable domain is DGGITQSPKYLFRKEGQNVTLSCEQNLNHDAMYWYRQDPGQGLRLIYYSQIVNDFQKGDIAEGYSVSREKKESFPLTVTSAQKNPTAFYLCASGGPPEAFFGQGTRLTVV.

The rearrangement links TRBV7-8 to TRBJ2-3, with 7 bases lining up with TRBD1. CDR3 size: 16 residues. With 5 bases clipped from V and 1 base from J, the junction kept 9 bases outside the gene matches. CDR1 and CDR2 from the germline V gene are SGHVS and FQNEAQ. For the CDR3, the DNA is TGTGCCAGCAGCATTGGAGGTGGGACAGGCACAGATACGCAGTATTTT. Its translation: CASSIGGGTGTDTQYF.

The J gene is TRBJ2-5, the V gene TRBV27; D might be TRBD1 or TRBD2, each matching 6 bases. CDR3 length: 18 residues. The germline V gene encodes CDR1 MNHEY and CDR2 SMNVEV (reference sequence). The V end lost 5 bases, the J end lost 5 bases, and 27 bases lay between the germline ends. CDR3 sequence (DNA): TGTGCCAGCAGTCCGTACGACAGAGGGGGGTCATTGGCTGAGACCCAGTACTTC. The encoded protein is CASSPYDRGGSLAETQYF.

The V call is TRBV27, the J call TRBJ1-2, with D maybe TRBD1 (5 bases). Germline CDR1 is MNHEY and CDR2 is SMNVEV (reference sequence). The CDR3 has 13 residues. The V gene lost 10 bases and the J gene lost 2 bases, with 14 bases spanning the gap. The CDR3 DNA follows: TGTGCCATCTGGGACGGGGGGAACTATGGCTACACCTTC. Its protein product is CAIWDGGNYGYTF.

J is TRBJ2-7 and V is TRBV4-3; 8 nucleotides align to TRBD1. Germline CDR1 LGHNA, CDR2 YSLEER. The CDR3 is 15 amino acids. V lost 4 bases and J lost 0; bases outside the gene matches: 5. The CDR3, as DNA: TGCGCCAGCAGCCGGGGGACAGGACCCTCCTACGAGCAGTACTTC. It translates to CASSRGTGPSYEQYF.

This chain links TRBV5-4 with TRBJ2-1; perhaps TRBD2 as D (7 bases). The CDR3 sequence is 15 residues long. Trimming pared 0 bases from V and 10 bases from J, leaving 17 bases between. Germline V CDR1 and CDR2: SGHNT, YYREEE (reference sequence). CDR3 sequence: CASSLVAGAPGEQFF. CDR3 in DNA: TGTGCCAGCAGCTTGGTTGCGGGGGCCCCTGGGGAGCAGTTCTTC.

The V and J genes are TRBV7-9 and TRBJ2-4; 7 bases are shared with TRBD1. With V trimmed by 2 bases and J by 6 bases, 16 bases remained unmatched. The CDR3 is made up of 18 amino acids. The germline V gene has CDR1 SEHNR and CDR2 FQNEAQ (reference sequence). The CDR3 DNA reads TGTGCCAGCAGCTTAACAAGACAGGGACCGAATCAGGGAAACATTCAGTACTTC. Translation: CASSLTRQGPNQGNIQYF.

The rearrangement joins TRBV5-1 to TRBJ2-1; TRBD2 aligns across 9 bases. CDR3 length equals 15 residues. V lost 4 bases, J lost 5 bases, and 7 bases stayed unmatched. Germline CDR1 is SGHRS and CDR2 is YFSETQ. CDR3 nucleotides: TGCGCCAGCAGCCCGTGGTTAGCGGGAGACAATGAGCAGTTCTTC. This gives the protein CASSPWLAGDNEQFF.

V gene TRBV7-8 combines with J gene TRBJ1-5; 7 nucleotides line up with TRBD1. The CDR3 spans 13 residues. From germline, CDR1 is SGHVS and CDR2 FQNEAQ. Germline trimming cut 1 base from V and 7 bases from J; bases unmatched to any gene: 1. DNA of the CDR3: TGTGCCAGCAGCTTAGGAGGGGGCCAGCCCCAGCATTTT. Protein sequence: CASSLGGGQPQHF.

The chain joins TRBV2 to TRBJ2-3; 14 bases fit TRBD2. CDR1 SNHLY and CDR2 FYNNEI come from the germline V gene. The CDR3 is 18 residues long. V shed 3 bases and J 6 bases; nucleotides not matched to a gene: 11. The CDR3 coding sequence is TGTGCCAGCAGTGACCCCACCGGGACTAGCGGGAGCGGGGATACGCAGTATTTT. This gives the protein CASSDPTGTSGSGDTQYF.

The CDR3 here is CASSLAPVTYEQYF. In DNA, the CDR3 is TGTGCCAGCAGCTTGGCGCCAGTTACCTACGAGCAGTACTTC. V gene TRBV7-8 combines with J gene TRBJ2-7, with D hard to call. The CDR3 runs 14 residues. The V end lost 3 bases, the J end lost 2 bases, and 11 bases lay between the germline ends. Germline assignment: CDR1 SGHVS and CDR2 FQNEAQ.

Regarding this clone: One end of the junction does not line up with germline, which may come from a read error. The V and J genes are TRBV10-3 and TRBJ1-1; a possible D gene is TRBD1 (5 bases). This CDR3 contains 14 residues. Looked up from germline, CDR1 is ENHRY and CDR2 is SYGVKD. The CDR3 DNA reads TGCGCCAGCCGGGATGCGACAGAGAACACTGAAGCTTTCTTT. Translated: CASRDATENTEAFF.

This clone was detected once. This sequence joins TRBV5-8 and TRBJ1-6, with D maybe TRBD1 (5 bases). Germline CDR1 SGHTS, CDR2 YDEGEE. The CDR3 contains 13 residues. Between the trimmed V and J ends, which lost 3 bases and 12 bases, there was a span of 13 bases. CDR3 sequence: CASSWLGGEPLHF. CDR3 nucleotides: TGTGCCAGCAGCTGGCTTGGGGGGGAACCCCTCCACTTT.